This T cell receptor beta chain appears in the sequencing data of a study of T cell responses to AZD1222 COVID-19 vaccine. Study-level results: Following two doses of AZD1222, Spike-specific TCR breadth and depth rose.

Note on this clone: Its specificity is not known.

TCRdb keeps only in-frame clones here, not all; method: immunoSEQ multiplex PCR. The sample lists fewer than 150,000 clones, 90% occurring once. Trimming took off 8 bases at V and 4 bases at J, with 11 bases between the two ends. Germline V lookup: CDR1 MDHEN, CDR2 SYDVKM. The CDR3 is 12 residues long. This TCR derives from an adult in good health. The chain carries TRBV28 and TRBJ1-1; D unresolved. The source was peripheral blood, collected on day 0 of AZD1222 vaccination. The CDR3 DNA reads as TGTGCCAGCCGGATAAGTGGCACTGAAGCTTTCTTT. Protein: CASRISGTEAFF.